This entry concerns a single TCR beta chain. Its binding antigen is unknown. No base quality information exists; no much larger clone differs at one position. Each collaborating institution followed its own protocols to collect whole blood in K2EDTA tubes. For TCRbeta analysis, collaborator samples were shipped as frozen whole blood, as isolated PBMCs, or as DNA extracted from either sample type. TCRbeta CDR3 regions were amplified from genomic DNA using the immunoSEQ Assay, a bias-controlled multiplex PCR. The source study handled its data this way. The number of nucleated cells in each sample was estimated from the amplification of reference gene primers within the assay. To quantify the absolute abundance of each unique TCRbeta CDR3 rearrangement, sequence reads were collapsed and filtered. For each sample, productive Simpson clonality was calculated by taking the square root of Simpson's diversity index across productive rearrangements. Imported from immuneACCESS, the table was reduced by TCRdb to in-frame sequences with V and J called. These copies leave out some clones; in studies compared against another copy, an unresolved V gene accounts for under half, and the cause of the remainder is not known. Clone size and V and J calls were adopted from that table, with D and trimming inferred from the DNA. For this sample there are about 220,000 clones; about four fifths appear just once. Of the sample, 8.2% is held by the ten largest clones.

The data stem from a study of blood T cell repertoires in COVID-19 (TCRdb year 2020). At the level of the whole study: The collaborator samples originated in the United States, Italy and Spain and spanned the acute and convalescent phases of COVID-19. The material from the prospective study consisted of cDNA or gDNA derived from T cells, B-cell-depleted T cells, or PBMCs. Deeply sampled blood TCRbeta repertoires from subjects exposed to, actively infected with, or recovered from COVID-19 were included in the dataset. The repertoires were made available in a free public database intended to serve as a resource for research on the immune response to SARS-CoV-2. Samples were obtained from the ongoing ImmuneRACE study (first 160 participants) and from 1,254 subjects provided by 6 global collaborators. Nearly every sample came with metadata listing a de-identified subject ID, COVID-19 status, age in years and sex. Where available, HLA class I and class II types were obtained from metadata supplied by the sample provider rather than from assay-based typing.

Study-wide findings and limitations: How much clinical and demographic metadata was included differed by source and by participant, and the metadata was provided uncurated.

Clipping removes 0 bases from V and 3 bases from J, with 9 as the unmatched junction base count. CDR1 and CDR2 (SGHRS, YFSETQ) derive from the germline V gene. The CDR3 starts with the cysteine, ends with the phenylalanine, and has 16 residues. Only the CDR3 DNA stays, 48 bases, in frame from base 1. In this chain, TRBV5-1 is recombined with TRBJ2-7; 7 bases in between match TRBD2. The sequenced sample was peripheral blood. The TCR comes from a woman aged 50 to 60 with acute or convalescent COVID-19. The base sequence is TGCGCCAGCAGCTTGGGCACCGGGACTACGCGCTACGAGCAGTACTTC. The translation is CASSLGTGTTRYEQYF.